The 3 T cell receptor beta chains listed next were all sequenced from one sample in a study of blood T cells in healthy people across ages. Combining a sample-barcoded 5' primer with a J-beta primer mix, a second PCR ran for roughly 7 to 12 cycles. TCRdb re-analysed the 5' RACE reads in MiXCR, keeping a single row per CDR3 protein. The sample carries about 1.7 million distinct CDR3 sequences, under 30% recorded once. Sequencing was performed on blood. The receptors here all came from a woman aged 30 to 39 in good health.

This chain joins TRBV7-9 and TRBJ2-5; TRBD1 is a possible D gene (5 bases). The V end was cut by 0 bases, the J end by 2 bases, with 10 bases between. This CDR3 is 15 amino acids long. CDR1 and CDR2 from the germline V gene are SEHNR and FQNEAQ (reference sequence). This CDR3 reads CASSLARAPQETQYF. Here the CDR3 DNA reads TGTGCCAGCAGCTTAGCCAGGGCACCTCAAGAGACCCAGTACTTC.

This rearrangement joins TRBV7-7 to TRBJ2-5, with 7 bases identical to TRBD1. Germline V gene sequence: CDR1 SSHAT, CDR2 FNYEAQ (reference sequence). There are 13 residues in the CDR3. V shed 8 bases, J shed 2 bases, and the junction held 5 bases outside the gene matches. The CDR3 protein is CASGQDRQETQYF. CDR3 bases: TGTGCCAGCGGCCAGGACAGGCAAGAGACCCAGTACTTC.

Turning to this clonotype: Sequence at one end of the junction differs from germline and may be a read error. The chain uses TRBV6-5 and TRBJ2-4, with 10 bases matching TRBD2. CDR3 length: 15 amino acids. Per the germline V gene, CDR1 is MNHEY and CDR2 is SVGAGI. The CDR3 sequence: CAGSSAGGAIYEQYF. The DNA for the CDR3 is TGTGCCGGCAGCTCAGCGGGAGGGGCCATCTATGAGCAGTACTTC.